This T cell receptor (beta chain) derives from a study of Ad26.COV2.S vaccination and SARS-CoV-2 variants. Study details: By the intramuscular route, Ad26.COV2.S was given once, or twice 56 days apart.

The treatment is: over 15 received Ad26.COV2.S at low or high dose, single or two shots; several received placebo; per-sample allocation not given. Material that was analyzed had been drawn on day 63 after the first vaccine or placebo injection. Using immunoSEQ multiplex PCR, the repertoire was profiled, and TCRdb retains in-frame clones only, with some absent. The sample includes over 450,000 clones, about nine tenths of them seen just once. The junction had 1 base not matched to a gene; V was cut back by 0 bases and J by 4 bases. The CDR3 is made up of 15 amino acids. Germline-derived CDR1 and CDR2 are LGHNA and YSLEER.

The V call is TRBV4-3, the J call TRBJ2-2; 8 bases are a match to TRBD1. The input for sequencing was peripheral blood, taken in a trial of Ad26.COV2.S vaccine versus placebo. The TCR originated in a person between 18 and 65 years old who received the Ad26.COV2.S COVID-19 vaccine or a placebo. The CDR3 DNA follows: TGCGCCAGCAGCCAAGAAGACAGGGGCACCGGGGAGCTGTTTTTT. As protein: CASSQEDRGTGELFF.